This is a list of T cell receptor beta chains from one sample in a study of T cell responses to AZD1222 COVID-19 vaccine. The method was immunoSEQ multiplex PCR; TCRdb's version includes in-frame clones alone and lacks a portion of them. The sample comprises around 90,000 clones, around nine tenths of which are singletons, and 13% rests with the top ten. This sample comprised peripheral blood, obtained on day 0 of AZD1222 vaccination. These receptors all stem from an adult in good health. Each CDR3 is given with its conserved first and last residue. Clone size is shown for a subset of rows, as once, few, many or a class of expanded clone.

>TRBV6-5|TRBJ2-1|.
CATTPGQGVEQFF
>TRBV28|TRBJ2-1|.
CAGNGGANNEQFF
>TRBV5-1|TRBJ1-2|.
CASSPRDDGYTF
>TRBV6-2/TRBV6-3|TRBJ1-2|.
CASTPPQGLYGYTF
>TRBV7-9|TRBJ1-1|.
CASSRQGNTEAFF
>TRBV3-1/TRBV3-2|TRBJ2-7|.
CASPRTVSYEQYF
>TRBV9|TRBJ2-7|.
CASSVGLRWDGENYEQYF
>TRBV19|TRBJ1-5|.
CASSSGTGGSGQPQHF
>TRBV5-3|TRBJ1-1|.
CATMTVTEAFF
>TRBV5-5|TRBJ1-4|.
CASSLAGTVDEKLFF
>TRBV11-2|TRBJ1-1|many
CASSLISGKEAFF
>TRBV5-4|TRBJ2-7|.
CASSLGSSFEQYF
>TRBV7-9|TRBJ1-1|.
CASSLVIGATEAFF
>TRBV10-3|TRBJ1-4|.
CATKDRFNEKLFF
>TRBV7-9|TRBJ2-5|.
CASSQNTFLQETQYF
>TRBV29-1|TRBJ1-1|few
CSVDRGTGRNTEAFF
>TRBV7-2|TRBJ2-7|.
CASSLESGAPYEQYF
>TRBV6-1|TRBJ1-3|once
CASSELRRNTIYF
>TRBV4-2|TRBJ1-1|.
CASSQDERSTEAFF
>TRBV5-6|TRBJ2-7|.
CASSWDTDYEQYF
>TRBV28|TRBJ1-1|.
CASRRTGPLGTEAFF
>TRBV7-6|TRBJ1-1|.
CASSLDRTGAPTEAFF
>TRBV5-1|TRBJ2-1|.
CASSLEAGGSNEQFF
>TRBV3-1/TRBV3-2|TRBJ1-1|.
CASSQRGDTEAFF
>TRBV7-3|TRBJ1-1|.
CASSSRIGVEAFF
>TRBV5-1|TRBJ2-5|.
CASRNPGLAGNWYQETQYF
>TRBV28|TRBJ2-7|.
CASRTTSGVGYEQYF
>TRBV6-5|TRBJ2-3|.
CASSEGQVRTDTQYF
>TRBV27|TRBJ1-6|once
CASSLQGAASPLHF
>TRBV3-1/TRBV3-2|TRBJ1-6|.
CASSQSTGPSPLHF
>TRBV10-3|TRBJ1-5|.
CAISVDRDQPQHF
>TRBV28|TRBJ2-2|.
CASSLGPGSTGELFF
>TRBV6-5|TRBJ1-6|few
CASSKVVANSPLHF
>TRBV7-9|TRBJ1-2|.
CASSRLTGGNYGYTF
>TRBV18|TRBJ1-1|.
CASSPYYDLNTEAFF
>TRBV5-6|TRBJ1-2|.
CASSFRDSRSNYGYTF
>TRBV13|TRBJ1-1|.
CASSLGGVTEAFF
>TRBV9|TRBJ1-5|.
CASSSRPGPQPQHF
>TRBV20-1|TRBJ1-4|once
CSASKRGWSEKLFF
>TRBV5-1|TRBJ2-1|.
CASSPLAGGNNEQFF
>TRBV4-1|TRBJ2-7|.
CASSQEWGQTYEQYF
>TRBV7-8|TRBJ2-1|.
CASSLDGTGDVDEQFF
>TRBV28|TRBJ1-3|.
CASSFRTGGSGNTIYF
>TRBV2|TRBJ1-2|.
CASTRRGLDYGYTF
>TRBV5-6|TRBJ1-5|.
CASSFQRGMDQPQHF
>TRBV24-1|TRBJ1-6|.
CATRCIGQGHSPLHF
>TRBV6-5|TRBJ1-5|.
CASSLHRGNQPQHF
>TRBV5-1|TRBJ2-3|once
CASSLGGSFSTDTQYF
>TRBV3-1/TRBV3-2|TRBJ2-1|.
CASSQPRYSYNEQFF
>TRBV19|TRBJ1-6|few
CASLGDLNSPLHF
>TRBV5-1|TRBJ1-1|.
CASSLDEGRNTEAFF
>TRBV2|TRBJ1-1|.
CASRASMNTEAFF
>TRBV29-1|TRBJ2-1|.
CSAIGVVGEQFF
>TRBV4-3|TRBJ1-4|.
CASSPDAGEKLFF